This note documents a single T cell receptor (beta chain) sequence. The sample comes from a study of CD8 T cells in ankylosing spondylitis. The CDR3 is 13 residues long. CDR1 and CDR2 (germline): SGHRS, YFSETQ. V was clipped by 4 bases and J by 3 bases, with 8 bases between them. TCRdb recomputed calls from the 5' RACE reads with MiXCR, one row per CDR3 protein. The repertoire holds 200,000 or so distinct CDR3 sequences, 10% to 15% seen once, with about 10% in the top ten. The rearrangement joins TRBV5-1 to TRBJ2-4; a weak D match, TRBD1 (5 bases). Material for sequencing was blood, either unsorted or a sorted T cell fraction (not recorded which). The sequence derives from a female donor with ankylosing spondylitis or in good health (not recorded which). CDR3 bases: TGCGCCAGCAGCGGGGCCCTCAAAAACATTCAGTACTTC. Amino acid sequence: CASSGALKNIQYF.